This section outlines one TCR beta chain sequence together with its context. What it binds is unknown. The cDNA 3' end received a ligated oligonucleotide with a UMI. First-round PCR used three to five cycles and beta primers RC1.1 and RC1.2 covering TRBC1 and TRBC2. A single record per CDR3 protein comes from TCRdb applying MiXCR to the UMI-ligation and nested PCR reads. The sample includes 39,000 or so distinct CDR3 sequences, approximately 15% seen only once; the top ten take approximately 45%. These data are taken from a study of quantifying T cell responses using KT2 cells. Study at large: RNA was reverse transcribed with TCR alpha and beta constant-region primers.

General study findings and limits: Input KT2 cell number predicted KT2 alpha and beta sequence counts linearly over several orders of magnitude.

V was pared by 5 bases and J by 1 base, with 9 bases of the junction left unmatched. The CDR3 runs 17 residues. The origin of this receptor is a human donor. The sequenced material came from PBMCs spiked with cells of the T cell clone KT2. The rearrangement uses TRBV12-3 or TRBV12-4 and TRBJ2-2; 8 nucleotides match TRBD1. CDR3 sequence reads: CASSGPGQAQNTGELFF. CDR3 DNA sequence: TGTGCCAGCAGTGGACCGGGACAGGCGCAGAACACCGGGGAGCTGTTTTTT.